The T cell receptor (beta chain) under discussion was sequenced for a study of shared clonotypes between healthy human individuals. This CDR3 comprises 15 residues. Germline V gene lookup returns CDR1 SGHTS and CDR2 YDEGEE. Trimming left V 2 bases short and J 0 bases short, with 11 bases between. Sequenced by immunoSEQ multiplex PCR; TCRdb stores in-frame clones only, minus some. The table records a few hundred thousand clones, around 97% of them present only once. Source material: naive CD4+ T cells sorted from blood. Subset in this sample: CD45RA+ positively selected. The chain has TRBV5-8 and TRBJ2-5; the D gene is possibly TRBD2 (5 bases). The sequence was collected from a woman under 40 in good health. The CDR3 here is CASSFSRGYQETQYF. DNA of the CDR3: TGTGCCAGCAGCTTCTCGCGCGGGTACCAAGAGACCCAGTACTTC.